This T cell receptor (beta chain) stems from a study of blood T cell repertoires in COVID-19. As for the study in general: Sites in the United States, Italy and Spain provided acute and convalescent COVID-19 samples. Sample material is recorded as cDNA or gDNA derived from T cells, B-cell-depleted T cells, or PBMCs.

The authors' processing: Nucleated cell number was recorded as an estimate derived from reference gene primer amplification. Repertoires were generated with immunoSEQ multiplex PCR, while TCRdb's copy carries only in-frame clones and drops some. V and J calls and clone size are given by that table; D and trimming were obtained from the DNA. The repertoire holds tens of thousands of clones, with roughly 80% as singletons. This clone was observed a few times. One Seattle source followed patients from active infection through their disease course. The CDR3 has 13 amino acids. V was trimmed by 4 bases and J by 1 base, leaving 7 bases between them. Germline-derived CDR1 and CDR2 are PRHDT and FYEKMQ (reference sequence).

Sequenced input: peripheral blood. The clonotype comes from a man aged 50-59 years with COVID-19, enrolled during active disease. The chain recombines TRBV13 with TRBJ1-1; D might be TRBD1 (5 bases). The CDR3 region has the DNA TGTGCCAGCAGCTATCAGGGGAACACTGAAGCTTTCTTT. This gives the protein CASSYQGNTEAFF.